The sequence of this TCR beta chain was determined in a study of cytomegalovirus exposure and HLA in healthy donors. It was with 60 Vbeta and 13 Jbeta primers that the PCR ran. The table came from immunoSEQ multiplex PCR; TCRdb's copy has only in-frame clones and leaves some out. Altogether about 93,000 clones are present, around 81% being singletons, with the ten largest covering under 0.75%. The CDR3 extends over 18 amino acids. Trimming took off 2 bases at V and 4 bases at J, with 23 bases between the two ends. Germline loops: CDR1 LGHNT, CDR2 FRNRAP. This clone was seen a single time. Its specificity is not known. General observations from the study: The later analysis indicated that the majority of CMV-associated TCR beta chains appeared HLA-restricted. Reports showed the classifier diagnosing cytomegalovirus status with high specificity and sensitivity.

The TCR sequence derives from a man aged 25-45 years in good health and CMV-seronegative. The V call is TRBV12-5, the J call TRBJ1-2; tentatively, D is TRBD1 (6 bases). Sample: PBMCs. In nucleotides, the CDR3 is TGTGCTAGTGGTTTGCTTACAGGGCGGCGCGACGGAGGCTATGGCTACACCTTC. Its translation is CASGLLTGRRDGGYGYTF.